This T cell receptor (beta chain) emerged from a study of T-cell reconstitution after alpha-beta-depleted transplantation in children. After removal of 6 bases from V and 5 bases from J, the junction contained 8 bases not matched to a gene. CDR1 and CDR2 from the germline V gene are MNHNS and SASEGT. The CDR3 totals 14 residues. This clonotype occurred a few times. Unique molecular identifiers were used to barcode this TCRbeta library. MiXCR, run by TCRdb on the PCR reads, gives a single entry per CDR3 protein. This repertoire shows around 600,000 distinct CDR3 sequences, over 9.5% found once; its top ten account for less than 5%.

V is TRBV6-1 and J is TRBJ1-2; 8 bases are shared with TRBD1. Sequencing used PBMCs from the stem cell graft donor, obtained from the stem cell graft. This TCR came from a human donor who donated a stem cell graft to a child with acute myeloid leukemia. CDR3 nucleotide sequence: TGTGCCAGCAGACCAACGGACAGGGCTTATGGCTACACCTTC. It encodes CASRPTDRAYGYTF.